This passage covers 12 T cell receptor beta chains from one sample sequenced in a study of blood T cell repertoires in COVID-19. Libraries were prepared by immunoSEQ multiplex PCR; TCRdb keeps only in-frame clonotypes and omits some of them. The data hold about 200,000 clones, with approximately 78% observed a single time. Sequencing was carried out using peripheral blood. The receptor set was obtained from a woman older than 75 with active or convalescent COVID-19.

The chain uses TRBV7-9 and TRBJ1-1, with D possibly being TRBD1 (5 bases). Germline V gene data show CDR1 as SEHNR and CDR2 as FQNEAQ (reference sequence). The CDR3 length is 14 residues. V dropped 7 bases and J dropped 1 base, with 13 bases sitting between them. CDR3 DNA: TGTGCCAGCAACAATTTGGGGGGGAACACTGAAGCTTTCTTT. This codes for CASNNLGGNTEAFF.

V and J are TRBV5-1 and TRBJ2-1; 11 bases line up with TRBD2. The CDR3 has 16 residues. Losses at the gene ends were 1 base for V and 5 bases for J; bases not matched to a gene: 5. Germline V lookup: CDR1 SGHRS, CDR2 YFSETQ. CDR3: CASSLKTSGVNNEQFF. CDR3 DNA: TGCGCCAGCAGCTTGAAGACTAGCGGGGTTAACAATGAGCAGTTCTTC. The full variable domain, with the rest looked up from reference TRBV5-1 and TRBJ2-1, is KAGVTQTPRYLIKTRGQQVTLSCSPISGHRSVSWYQQTPGQGLQFLFEYFSETQRNKGNFPGRFSGRQFSNSRSEMNVSTLELGDSALYLCASSLKTSGVNNEQFFGPGTRLTVL.

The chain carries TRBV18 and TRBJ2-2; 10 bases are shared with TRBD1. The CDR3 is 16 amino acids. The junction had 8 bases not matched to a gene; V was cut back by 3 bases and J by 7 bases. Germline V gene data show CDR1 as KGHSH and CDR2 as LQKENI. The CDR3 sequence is CASSPLGQGSVGELFF. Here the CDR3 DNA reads TGTGCCAGCTCACCGTTGGGACAGGGGAGTGTCGGGGAGCTGTTTTTT. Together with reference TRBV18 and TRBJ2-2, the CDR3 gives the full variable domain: NAGVMQNPRHLVRRRGQEARLRCSPMKGHSHVYWYRQLPEEGLKFMVYLQKENIIDESGMPKERFSAEFPKEGPSILRIQQVVRGDSAAYFCASSPLGQGSVGELFFGEGSRLTVL.

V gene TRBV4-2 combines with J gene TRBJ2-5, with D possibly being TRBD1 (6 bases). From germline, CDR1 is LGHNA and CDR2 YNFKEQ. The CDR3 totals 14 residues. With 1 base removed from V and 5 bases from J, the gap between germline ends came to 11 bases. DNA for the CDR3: TGTGCCAGCAGCCAAGGGGGGCTCGGGGAGACCCAGTACTTC. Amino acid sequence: CASSQGGLGETQYF.

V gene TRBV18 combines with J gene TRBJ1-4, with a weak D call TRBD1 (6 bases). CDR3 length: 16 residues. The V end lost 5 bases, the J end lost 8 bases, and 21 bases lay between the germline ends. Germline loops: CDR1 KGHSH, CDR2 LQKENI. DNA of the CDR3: TGTGCCAGCTCATCGAACAGGGTTACTGGAGGAGAAAAACTGTTTTTT. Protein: CASSSNRVTGGEKLFF.

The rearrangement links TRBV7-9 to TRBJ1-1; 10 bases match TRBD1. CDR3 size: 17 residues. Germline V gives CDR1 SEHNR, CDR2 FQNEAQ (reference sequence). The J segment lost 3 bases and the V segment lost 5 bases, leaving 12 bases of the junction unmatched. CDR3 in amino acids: CASSQSRDRGLDTEAFF. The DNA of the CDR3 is TGTGCCAGCAGCCAAAGCCGGGACAGGGGATTAGACACTGAAGCTTTCTTT.

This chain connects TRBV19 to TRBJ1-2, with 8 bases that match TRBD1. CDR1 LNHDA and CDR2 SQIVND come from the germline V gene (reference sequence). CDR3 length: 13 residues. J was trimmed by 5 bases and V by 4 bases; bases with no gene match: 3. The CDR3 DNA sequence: TGTGCCAGTAGTAACAGGGGGTGGTATGGCTACACCTTC. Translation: CASSNRGWYGYTF. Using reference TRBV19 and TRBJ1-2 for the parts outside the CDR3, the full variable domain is DGGITQSPKYLFRKEGQNVTLSCEQNLNHDAMYWYRQDPGQGLRLIYYSQIVNDFQKGDIAEGYSVSREKKESFPLTVTSAQKNPTAFYLCASSNRGWYGYTFGSGTRLTVV.

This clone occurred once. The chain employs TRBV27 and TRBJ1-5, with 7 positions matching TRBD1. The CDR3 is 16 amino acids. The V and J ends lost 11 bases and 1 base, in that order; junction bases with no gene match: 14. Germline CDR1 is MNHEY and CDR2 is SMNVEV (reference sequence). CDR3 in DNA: TGTGCCTCTCAGTTTATTGGGGGACAGAGCAATCAGCCCCAGCATTTT. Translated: CASQFIGGQSNQPQHF.

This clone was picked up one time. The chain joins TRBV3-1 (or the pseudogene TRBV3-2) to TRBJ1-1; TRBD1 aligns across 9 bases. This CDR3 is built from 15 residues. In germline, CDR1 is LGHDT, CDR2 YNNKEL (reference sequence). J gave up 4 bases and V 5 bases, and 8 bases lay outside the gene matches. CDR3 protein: CASSYTGGAGTEAFF. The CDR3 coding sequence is TGTGCCAGCAGCTATACAGGGGGCGCGGGCACTGAAGCTTTCTTT.

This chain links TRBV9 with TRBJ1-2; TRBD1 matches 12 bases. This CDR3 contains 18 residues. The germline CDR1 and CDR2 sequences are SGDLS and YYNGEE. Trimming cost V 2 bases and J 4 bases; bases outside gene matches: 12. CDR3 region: CASSVFTGTGGAGYGYTF. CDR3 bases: TGTGCCAGCAGCGTTTTTACCGGGACAGGGGGCGCAGGCTATGGCTACACCTTC.

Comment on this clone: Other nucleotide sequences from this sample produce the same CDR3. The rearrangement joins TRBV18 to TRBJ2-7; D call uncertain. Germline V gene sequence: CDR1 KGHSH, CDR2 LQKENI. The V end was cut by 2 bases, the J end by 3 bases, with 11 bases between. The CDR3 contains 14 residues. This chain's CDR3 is CASSPGQPSYEQYF. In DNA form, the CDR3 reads TGTGCCAGCTCACCAGGGCAGCCAAGCTACGAGCAGTACTTC.

CDR3 in amino acids: CASSPGGEAYEQYF. In nucleotides, the CDR3 is TGTGCCAGCTCCCCGGGCGGGGAAGCCTACGAGCAGTACTTC. J is TRBJ2-7 and V is TRBV18; a weak D match, TRBD2 (6 bases). The length of the CDR3 is 14 residues. V lost 6 bases and J 2 bases, leaving 14 bases between the germline ends. The germline CDR1 and CDR2 sequences are KGHSH and LQKENI.